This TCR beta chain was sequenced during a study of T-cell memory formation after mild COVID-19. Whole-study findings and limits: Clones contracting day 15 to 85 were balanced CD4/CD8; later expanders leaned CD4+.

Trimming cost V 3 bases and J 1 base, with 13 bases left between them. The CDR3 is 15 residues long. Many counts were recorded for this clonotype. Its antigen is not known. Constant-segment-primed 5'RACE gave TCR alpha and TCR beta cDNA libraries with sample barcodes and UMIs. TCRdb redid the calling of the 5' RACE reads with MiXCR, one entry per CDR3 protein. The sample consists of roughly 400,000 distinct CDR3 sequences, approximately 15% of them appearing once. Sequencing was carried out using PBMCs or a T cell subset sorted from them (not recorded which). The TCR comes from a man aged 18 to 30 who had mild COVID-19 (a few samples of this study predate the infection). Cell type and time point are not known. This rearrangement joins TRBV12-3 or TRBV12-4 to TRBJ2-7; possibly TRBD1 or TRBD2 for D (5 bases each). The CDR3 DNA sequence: TGTGCCAGCAGTTTGGGGGATGAGGGGTCCTACGAGCAGTACTTC. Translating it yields CASSLGDEGSYEQYF.